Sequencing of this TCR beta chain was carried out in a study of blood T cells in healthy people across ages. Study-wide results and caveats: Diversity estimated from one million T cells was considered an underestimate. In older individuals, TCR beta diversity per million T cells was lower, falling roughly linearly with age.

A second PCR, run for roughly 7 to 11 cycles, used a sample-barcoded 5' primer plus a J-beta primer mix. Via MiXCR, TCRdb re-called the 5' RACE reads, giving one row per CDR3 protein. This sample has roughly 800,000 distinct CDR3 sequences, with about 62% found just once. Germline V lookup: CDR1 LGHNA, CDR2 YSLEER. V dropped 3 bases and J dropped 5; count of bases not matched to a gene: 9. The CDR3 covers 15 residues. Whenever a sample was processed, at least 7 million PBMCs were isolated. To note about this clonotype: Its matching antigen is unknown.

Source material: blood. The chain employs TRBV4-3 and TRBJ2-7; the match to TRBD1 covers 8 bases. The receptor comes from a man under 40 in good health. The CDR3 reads CASSHLPDRVHEQYF. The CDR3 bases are TGCGCCAGCAGCCACCTCCCGGACAGGGTCCACGAGCAGTACTTC.